This is a list of T cell receptor beta chains from one sample in a study of blood T cell repertoires in COVID-19. Profiling relied on immunoSEQ multiplex PCR, and the TCRdb table lists in-frame clones only, not all of them. Of about 49,000 clones in the sample, more than 80% were seen once. The specimen was peripheral blood. The receptor set was obtained from a man in his sixties with COVID-19, enrolled during active disease. CDR3s include the opening cysteine and the closing phenylalanine or tryptophan.

j_call v_call cdr3_aa
TRBJ2-7 TRBV5-1 CASSGDGGAYEQYF
TRBJ1-1 TRBV4-1 CASSPDRENTEAFF
TRBJ2-2 TRBV7-9 CASSSSGLAGGAGELFF
TRBJ1-1 TRBV18 CASSPRGTGNTEAFF
TRBJ2-3 TRBV5-1 CASSLELVAGRADTQYF
TRBJ1-1 TRBV7-2 CASSLAWGQNTEAFF
TRBJ1-3 TRBV9 CASSEDTRFSTIYF
TRBJ1-6 TRBV2 CASWGTAVNSPLHF
TRBJ2-7 TRBV7-2 CASRVLGAYEQYF
TRBJ2-1 TRBV6-5 CASSYSSEKPYNEQFF
TRBJ2-3 TRBV6-2/TRBV6-3 CASSLSTDTQYF
TRBJ2-3 TRBV11-3 CASSQAGRTDTQYF
TRBJ1-2 TRBV4-1 CASSHPGRGADGYTF
TRBJ2-3 TRBV3-1/TRBV3-2 CASSLGTSTDTQYF
TRBJ2-7 TRBV19 CASSPQGLAGYEQYF
TRBJ2-1 TRBV18 CASSPTLTSGLPSSYNEQFF
TRBJ2-5 TRBV9 CASSPSGTSGKQTQYF
TRBJ2-7 TRBV29-1 CSVDTDRVPYEQYF
TRBJ2-7 TRBV28 CASSLPGGRVYEQYF
TRBJ2-1 TRBV7-2 CASSLVWGGLNNEQFF
TRBJ2-2 TRBV4-1 CASSQVASGRTGELFF
TRBJ1-3 TRBV18 CASSPLDSLSGNTIYF
TRBJ2-1 TRBV25-1 CASTRSWGPSYNEQFF
TRBJ1-6 TRBV5-1 CASSSRDIYNSPLHF
TRBJ2-2 TRBV7-9 CASSPPGQPNTGELFF
TRBJ1-2 TRBV5-1 CASSPEEPYGYTF
TRBJ1-4 TRBV12-3/TRBV12-4 CASSRQTNEKLFF
TRBJ2-7 TRBV7-9 CASSPRDRSYEQYF
TRBJ1-1 TRBV14 CASSLQGLRNTEAFF
TRBJ1-4 TRBV6-5 CASSRSGGINEKLFF
TRBJ1-2 TRBV2 CASSDGDRGGFYGYTF
TRBJ2-7 TRBV2 CASSMRWGHSGYEQYF
TRBJ1-5 TRBV30 CAWSEWGHNQPQHF
TRBJ1-2 TRBV24-1 CATSSGETFYGYTF
TRBJ2-3 TRBV28 CASSLQGSADTQYF
TRBJ1-2 TRBV5-1 CASSQDSANYGYTF
TRBJ2-7 TRBV3-1/TRBV3-2 CASSQYTSGGSYEQYF
TRBJ2-2 TRBV18 CASSQQGPNTGELFF
TRBJ2-7 TRBV10-3 CAISEYRGARGEQYF
TRBJ2-1 TRBV18 CASSPPTRERSNEQFF
TRBJ1-3 TRBV19 CASSRASTGNTIYF
TRBJ1-2 TRBV19 CASRSSGTGVYGYTF
TRBJ1-1 TRBV12-3/TRBV12-4 CASSSSAATEAFF
TRBJ2-7 TRBV19 CASSYASGVNEQYF
TRBJ1-2 TRBV7-7 CASSPGQGYGYTF